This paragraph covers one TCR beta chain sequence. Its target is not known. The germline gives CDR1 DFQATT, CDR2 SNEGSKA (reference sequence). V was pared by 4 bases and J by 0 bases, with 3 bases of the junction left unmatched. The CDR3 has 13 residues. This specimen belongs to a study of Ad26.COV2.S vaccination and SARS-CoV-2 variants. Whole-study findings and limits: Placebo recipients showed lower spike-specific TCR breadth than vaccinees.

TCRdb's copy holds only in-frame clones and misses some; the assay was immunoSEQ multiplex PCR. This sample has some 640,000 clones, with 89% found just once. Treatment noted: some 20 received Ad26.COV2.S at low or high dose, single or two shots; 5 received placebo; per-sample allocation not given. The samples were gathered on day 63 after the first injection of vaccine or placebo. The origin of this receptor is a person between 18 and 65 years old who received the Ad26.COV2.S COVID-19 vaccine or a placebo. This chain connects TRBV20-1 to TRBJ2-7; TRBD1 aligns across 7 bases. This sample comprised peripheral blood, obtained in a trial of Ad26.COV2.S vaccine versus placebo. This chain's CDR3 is CSANDRVSYEQYF. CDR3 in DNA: TGCAGTGCTAATGACAGGGTCTCCTACGAGCAGTACTTC.